One and the same sample provided the 19 T cell receptor beta chains below, sequenced in a study of cytomegalovirus exposure and HLA in healthy donors. The PCR used 60 Vbeta and 13 Jbeta primers. Sequenced by immunoSEQ multiplex PCR; TCRdb stores in-frame clones only, minus some. In the table there are around 140,000 clones, 64% of which are singletons. Sequencing was performed on PBMCs. The receptor set was obtained from a woman aged 40 to 50 in good health and CMV-seronegative.

The chain combines TRBV27 with TRBJ2-1; D might be TRBD2 (6 bases). V was clipped by 8 bases and J by 4 bases, with 15 bases between them. CDR3 size: 14 residues. Germline CDR1 reads MNHEY; CDR2 reads SMNVEV (reference sequence). DNA of the CDR3: TGTGCCAGCTCGACTAGACCCCCTTACAATGAGCAGTTCTTC. This sequence encodes CASSTRPPYNEQFF.

This clone came up a few times. The chain combines TRBV19 with TRBJ1-1, with TRBD1 identical over 7 bases. Germline V gives CDR1 LNHDA, CDR2 SQIVND (reference sequence). After removal of 5 bases from V and 4 bases from J, the junction contained 10 bases not matched to a gene. CDR3 length equals 15 residues. CDR3 region: CASSPGTATITEAFF. The DNA for the CDR3 is TGTGCCAGTAGTCCTGGGACAGCGACCATCACTGAAGCTTTCTTT.

The chain uses TRBV10-2 and TRBJ2-2; tentatively, D is TRBD2 (6 bases). The CDR3 runs 15 residues. Germline assignment: CDR1 WSHSY and CDR2 SAAADI. V lost 8 bases and J 6 bases, leaving 19 bases between the germline ends. CDR3 residues: CASPAGPGQAGELFF. CDR3 nucleotides: TGCGCCAGCCCAGCGGGCCCGGGCCAGGCCGGGGAGCTGTTTTTT.

The chain is built from TRBV28 and TRBJ1-6, with 8 positions matching TRBD1. From germline, CDR1 is MDHEN and CDR2 SYDVKM. Germline trimming cut 10 bases from V and 9 bases from J; bases unmatched to any gene: 11. The CDR3 is made up of 14 amino acids. Here the CDR3 DNA reads TGTGCCATCAAACTTCAGGGGGCGAGTTCACCCCTCCACTTT. It yields the protein CAIKLQGASSPLHF.

The chain couples TRBV6-1 to TRBJ1-4; D unresolved. Germline assignment: CDR1 MNHNS and CDR2 SASEGT. This CDR3 is 15 amino acids long. Trimming took 0 bases from V and 3 from J, leaving 8 bases between them. The CDR3, as DNA: TGTGCCAGCAGTGAAGCGCACGGAGCTAATGAAAAACTGTTTTTT. It codes for CASSEAHGANEKLFF.

V is TRBV6-5 and J is TRBJ2-2, with TRBD2 identical over 9 bases. V was clipped by 9 bases and J by 5 bases; unmatched bases: 10. CDR1 is MNHEY, CDR2 SVGAGI, per germline. This CDR3 is built from 15 residues. The CDR3 nucleotides are TGTGCCAGTTCAGGCGGGGGGGCTGTGACCGGGGAGCTGTTTTTT. Translated, it gives CASSGGGAVTGELFF.

This chain joins TRBV5-1 and TRBJ2-7, with 7 bases that match TRBD1. Unmatched junction bases numbered 17, after V lost 7 bases and J lost 4 bases. This CDR3 spans 16 amino acids. Germline CDR1 SGHRS, CDR2 YFSETQ. Written as DNA, the CDR3 is TGCGCCAGCGGGGATCCAGGGGGTAGGATTCAATACGAGCAGTACTTC. Residues: CASGDPGGRIQYEQYF.

The rearrangement uses TRBV19 and TRBJ2-4; D is undetermined. Between the trimmed V and J ends, which lost 0 bases and 5 bases, there was a span of 8 bases. Germline V gene sequence: CDR1 LNHDA, CDR2 SQIVND (reference sequence). The CDR3 length is 14 residues. CDR3 bases: TGTGCCAGTAGTATAGAGCGCAACCAAAACATTCAGTACTTC. The encoded protein is CASSIERNQNIQYF.

This clone was detected only a few times. The gene calls are TRBV29-1 and TRBJ1-2; 7 bases agree with TRBD1. Per germline, CDR1 SQVTM and CDR2 ANQGSEA. The CDR3 spans 13 residues. V trimming: 5 bases; J trimming: 4 bases; junction bases outside the gene matches: 7. The CDR3 region is CSVHRGYVYGYTF. CDR3 DNA: TGCAGCGTTCACAGGGGCTATGTCTATGGCTACACCTTC.

The chain uses TRBV5-4 and TRBJ2-5; D might be TRBD1 (6 bases). The V gene's germline CDR1 is SGHNT and CDR2 YYREEE (reference sequence). The V end was cut by 7 bases, the J end by 2 bases, with 12 bases between. There are 13 residues in the CDR3. This CDR3 is CASSLRGQETQYF. CDR3 sequence (DNA): TGTGCCAGCTCCCTGAGGGGGCAAGAGACCCAGTACTTC.

V is TRBV14 and J is TRBJ2-6; D unresolved. CDR1 and CDR2 from the germline V gene are SGHDN and FVKESK. Trimming pared 0 bases from V and 4 bases from J, leaving 19 bases between. This CDR3 is 19 amino acids long. DNA of the CDR3: TGTGCCAGCAGCCAAGATCGCTGGTCCGGCCCAGGAGGGGCCAACGTCCTGACTTTC. It translates to CASSQDRWSGPGGANVLTF.

The chain recombines TRBV9 with TRBJ1-5, with 7 bases lining up with TRBD1. The CDR3 loop spans 14 amino acids. V gave up 3 bases and J gave up 3 bases; unmatched junction bases: 3. CDR1 is SGDLS and CDR2 is YYNGEE in the germline V gene. The CDR3 region is CASSAGQYNQPQHF. Written as DNA, the CDR3 is TGTGCCAGCAGCGCGGGACAGTACAATCAGCCCCAGCATTTT. The variable domain in full, with the rest retrieved from reference TRBV9 and TRBJ1-5, is DSGVTQTPKHLITATGQRVTLRCSPRSGDLSVYWYQQSLDQGLQFLIQYYNGEERAKGNILERFSAQQFPDLHSELNLSSLELGDSALYFCASSAGQYNQPQHFGDGTRLSIL.

The V gene is TRBV10-3, the J gene TRBJ1-2, with TRBD1 matching 9 bases. This CDR3 contains 15 residues. Trimming at V came to 3 bases and at J to 4 bases, leaving 6 bases not matched to a gene. Germline assignment: CDR1 ENHRY and CDR2 SYGVKD. The CDR3 is CAISDQSGQGYGYTF. DNA for the CDR3: TGTGCCATCAGTGACCAGTCGGGACAGGGCTATGGCTACACCTTC.

The V call is TRBV29-1, the J call TRBJ2-7, with TRBD1 identical over 9 bases. This CDR3 is 14 amino acids long. Germline V gene data show CDR1 as SQVTM and CDR2 as ANQGSEA. V shed 1 base, J shed 3 bases, and the junction held 4 bases outside the gene matches. The CDR3 DNA is TGCAGCGTTGAAGGGACAGGGGCGAACTACGAGCAGTACTTC. Protein: CSVEGTGANYEQYF.

The V and J genes are TRBV25-1 and TRBJ1-1; no firm D call. V shed 6 bases and J shed 3 bases, with 5 bases lying between them. The CDR3 has 11 residues. CDR1 and CDR2 from the germline V gene are MGHDK and SYGVNS. CDR3 coding DNA: TGTGCCAGCAGATGGCACACTGAAGCTTTCTTT. It codes for CASRWHTEAFF.

The CDR3 coding sequence is TGTGCCAGCAGCTTAGACGGGGGGGCCTACGAGCAGTACTTC. Protein product: CASSLDGGAYEQYF. The V call is TRBV7-9, the J call TRBJ2-7; TRBD2 aligns across 8 bases. The V and J ends lost 1 base and 2 bases, in that order; junction bases with no gene match: 1. In germline, CDR1 is SEHNR, CDR2 FQNEAQ (reference sequence). The CDR3 runs 14 residues.

V and J are TRBV27 and TRBJ1-2, with 7 bases matching TRBD1. Looked up from germline, CDR1 is MNHEY and CDR2 is SMNVEV (reference sequence). The CDR3 extends over 15 amino acids. V lost 3 bases, J lost 1 base, and 5 bases stayed unmatched. The CDR3 region has the DNA TGTGCCAGCAGTTTGGCCGGGACAGTTAACTATGGCTACACCTTC. It codes for CASSLAGTVNYGYTF.

J is TRBJ1-1 and V is TRBV25-1; the D gene is possibly TRBD1 (6 bases). V was shortened by 0 bases and J by 5 bases, with 13 bases between the two germline ends. This CDR3 is 15 amino acids long. The germline gives CDR1 MGHDK, CDR2 SYGVNS. CDR3 in amino acids: CASSEYEGVRTEAFF. DNA for the CDR3: TGTGCCAGCAGTGAATATGAGGGGGTGAGGACTGAAGCTTTCTTT.

This clone was observed a few times. The chain links TRBV6-6 to TRBJ1-4, with TRBD1 as a possible D gene (6 bases). The CDR3 sequence is 14 residues long. The germline V gene has CDR1 MNHNY and CDR2 SVGAGI (reference sequence). Deletions cut 6 bases from V and 5 bases from J, with 13 bases between. CDR3 coding DNA: TGTGCCAGCAGGCTGTCGCAGGGGAATGAAAAACTGTTTTTT. Protein: CASRLSQGNEKLFF.